One and the same sample provided the 32 T cell receptor beta chains below, sequenced in a study of shared clonotypes between healthy human individuals. Assay used: immunoSEQ multiplex PCR; TCRdb lists only in-frame clones, some missing. The sample holds millions of clones; roughly 93% are singletons and the top ten take 0.3% to 0.4%. Input material: naive CD4+ T cells from PBMCs. The subset denotes: CD45RA+ positively selected. These receptors were obtained from a man aged 18 to 30 in good health. Some clones in this sample may be carry-over from other donors' samples.

In its sample, this clone was seen a few times. This chain links TRBV19 with TRBJ2-1, with a weak D call TRBD2 (5 bases). Trimming took off 5 bases at V and 12 bases at J, with 20 bases between the two ends. In germline, CDR1 is LNHDA, CDR2 SQIVND (reference sequence). There are 14 residues in the CDR3. The CDR3 sequence: CASSAISSLYWQFF. The CDR3 nucleotides are TGTGCCAGTAGTGCCATCTCTAGCCTGTATTGGCAGTTCTTC.

The CDR3 sequence: CASSLRLTDTGELFF. The CDR3 DNA is TGTGCCAGCAGCTTACGGCTAACTGACACCGGGGAGCTGTTTTTT. The chain combines TRBV7-8 with TRBJ2-2; D call uncertain. Germline-derived CDR1 and CDR2 are SGHVS and FQNEAQ. The V end was cut by 2 bases, the J end by 3 bases, with 10 bases between. The CDR3 contains 15 residues. Complete variable domain (other parts from reference TRBV7-8 and TRBJ2-2): GAGVSQSPRYKVAKRGQDVALRCDPISGHVSLFWYQQALGQGPEFLTYFQNEAQLDKSGLPSDRFFAERPEGSVSTLKIQRTQQEDSAVYLCASSLRLTDTGELFFGEGSRLTVL.

This chain connects TRBV5-5 to TRBJ2-7; 7 bases line up with TRBD2. The CDR3 has 14 amino acids. Germline V gene sequence: CDR1 SGHKS, CDR2 YYEKEE (reference sequence). V was clipped by 9 bases and J by 3 bases; unmatched bases: 12. The CDR3 DNA follows: TGTGCCACCTCATGGTCTAGCGGCAGCTACGAGCAGTACTTC. It encodes CATSWSSGSYEQYF.

The sample holds one count of this clone. The junction departs from the called germline gene at one end, perhaps through a read error. V is TRBV11-2 and J is TRBJ2-5; a possible D gene is TRBD1 (5 bases). Germline CDR1 reads SGHAT; CDR2 reads FQNNGV. The CDR3 has 16 residues. The CDR3 is CASSRPTRGREETQYF. In nucleotides, the CDR3 is TGTGCCAGCAGTCGCCCGACGAGAGGCAGGGAAGAGACTCAGTACTTC.

This clone has just a few counts. The CDR3 region is CASSTGQATNEKLFF. CDR3 DNA: TGTGCCAGCAGCACCGGACAGGCAACTAATGAAAAACTGTTTTTT. The genes are TRBV7-9 and TRBJ1-4; the match to TRBD1 covers 7 bases. This CDR3 is 15 amino acids long. Trimming at V came to 5 bases and at J to 0 bases, leaving 3 bases not matched to a gene. Germline lookup yields CDR1 SEHNR and CDR2 FQNEAQ (reference sequence).

This chain links TRBV4-2 with TRBJ2-5, with 13 bases lining up with TRBD2. With 4 bases clipped from V and 2 bases from J, the junction kept 4 bases outside the gene matches. CDR1 is LGHNA, CDR2 YNFKEQ, per germline. The CDR3 has 16 amino acids. The CDR3 reads CASSRTLAGGQETQYF. The CDR3 region has the DNA TGTGCCAGCAGCCGCACACTAGCGGGAGGGCAAGAGACCCAGTACTTC.

The rearrangement links TRBV19 to TRBJ2-3, with 8 bases lining up with TRBD2. The CDR3 consists of 14 residues. V lost 10 bases to trimming and J lost 1 base; unmatched junction nucleotides: 7. Germline lookup yields CDR1 LNHDA and CDR2 SQIVND (reference sequence). CDR3 bases: TGTGCCACACAGCGGGAGTGGGGCACAGATACGCAGTATTTT. Its translation is CATQREWGTDTQYF. Combining the CDR3 with reference TRBV19 and TRBJ2-3 gives the whole variable domain DGGITQSPKYLFRKEGQNVTLSCEQNLNHDAMYWYRQDPGQGLRLIYYSQIVNDFQKGDIAEGYSVSREKKESFPLTVTSAQKNPTAFYLCATQREWGTDTQYFGPGTRLTVL.

This chain links TRBV10-3 with TRBJ2-7; D assignment may be TRBD1 or TRBD2 (5 bases each). The CDR3 sequence is 14 residues long. CDR1 and CDR2 (germline): ENHRY, SYGVKD. V gave up 2 bases and J gave up 4 bases, with 12 bases separating them. The CDR3 is CAISEEGRRYEQYF. The CDR3 DNA reads TGTGCCATCAGTGAGGAGGGGCGAAGGTACGAGCAGTACTTC.

Here the CDR3 DNA reads TGTGCCAGCAGCTTTAACAGGGGAGTGGGAAATCAGCCCCAGCATTTT. Translation: CASSFNRGVGNQPQHF. The chain couples TRBV5-8 to TRBJ1-5, with 7 bases that match TRBD1. V gave up 2 bases and J gave up 4 bases; unmatched junction bases: 9. This CDR3 contains 16 residues. Germline V gene sequence: CDR1 SGHTS, CDR2 YDEGEE. Based on the CDR3 plus reference TRBV5-8 and TRBJ1-5, the full variable domain is EAGVTQSPTHLIKTRGQQATLRCSPISGHTSVYWYQQALGLGLQFLLWYDEGEERNRGNFPPRFSGRQFPNYSSELNVNALELEDSALYLCASSFNRGVGNQPQHFGDGTRLSIL.

Comments on this clone: Other DNA sequences in the same sample also yield this CDR3. The genes are TRBV7-3 and TRBJ1-1; 8 bases line up with TRBD1. The V and J ends lost 4 bases and 6 bases, in that order; junction bases with no gene match: 4. This CDR3 is 13 amino acids long. Germline lookup yields CDR1 SGHTA and CDR2 FQGTGA. DNA for the CDR3: TGTGCCAGCAGCTCCACACAGGGGGCTGAAGCTTTCTTT. This encodes CASSSTQGAEAFF.

J is TRBJ2-3 and V is TRBV5-4, with 7 bases identical to TRBD2. J was trimmed by 6 bases and V by 4 bases; bases with no gene match: 2. This CDR3 contains 12 residues. The germline gives CDR1 SGHNT, CDR2 YYREEE (reference sequence). This CDR3 reads CASSMTSDTQYF. The CDR3 DNA reads TGTGCCAGCAGCATGACTAGCGATACGCAGTATTTT.

The chain uses TRBV5-1 and TRBJ2-3, with TRBD1 identical over 10 bases. From germline, CDR1 is SGHRS and CDR2 YFSETQ. This CDR3 is built from 16 residues. J was trimmed by 4 bases and V by 5 bases; bases with no gene match: 10. For the CDR3, the DNA is TGCGCCAGCAGACAAAGACCGGGACAGGGGCCAGATACGCAGTATTTT. This encodes CASRQRPGQGPDTQYF.

In DNA, the CDR3 is TGTGCCAGCAGCTTGGGGGCCAATGAGCAGTTCTTC. This sequence encodes CASSLGANEQFF. This chain links TRBV5-6 with TRBJ2-1; D is unclear. The germline V gene has CDR1 SGHDT and CDR2 YYEEEE. CDR3 length: 12 amino acids. With 0 bases removed from V and 6 bases from J, the gap between germline ends came to 4 bases.

The chain combines TRBV6-1 with TRBJ2-3; a weak D match, TRBD1 (6 bases). V lost 2 bases to trimming and J lost 7 bases, with 13 bases between them. The CDR3 extends over 14 amino acids. Per the germline V gene, CDR1 is MNHNS and CDR2 is SASEGT. The DNA for the CDR3 is TGTGCCAGCAGTGAATGGGGCAGGGGACATACGCAGTATTTT. This sequence encodes CASSEWGRGHTQYF.

The V gene is TRBV7-3, the J gene TRBJ2-1, with TRBD2 matching 10 bases. Germline trimming cut 6 bases from V and 0 bases from J; bases unmatched to any gene: 2. In germline, CDR1 is SGHTA, CDR2 FQGTGA. The CDR3 length is 15 residues. The chain's CDR3 is CASRRTSGSYNEQFF. CDR3 coding DNA: TGTGCCAGCAGGCGGACTAGCGGCTCCTACAATGAGCAGTTCTTC.

CDR3 coding DNA: TGCGCCAGCAGCCACCCGGGACAGATCTATGGCTACACCTTC. This translates into CASSHPGQIYGYTF. The chain employs TRBV4-1 and TRBJ1-2, with 7 bases identical to TRBD1. This CDR3 is built from 14 residues. Germline V gives CDR1 MGHRA, CDR2 YSYEKL. Germline trimming cut 3 bases from V and 4 bases from J; bases unmatched to any gene: 5.

V is TRBV7-9 and J is TRBJ2-7; D may match TRBD1 or TRBD2 (6 bases each). CDR3 length equals 11 residues. Germline V lookup: CDR1 SEHNR, CDR2 FQNEAQ (reference sequence). Trimming pared 5 bases from V and 8 bases from J, leaving 10 bases between. The CDR3 nucleotides read TGTGCCAGCAGCGCCGGGGGCCAGCAGTACTTC. Amino acids: CASSAGGQQYF.

This clone was picked up a small number of times. This sample includes further DNA sequences coding for the same CDR3. This chain joins TRBV30 and TRBJ1-1, with D tentatively TRBD1 (5 bases). This CDR3 contains 13 residues. Germline CDR1 and CDR2: GTSNPN and SVGIG (reference sequence). With 2 bases removed from V and 0 bases from J, the gap between germline ends came to 7 bases. In DNA, the CDR3 is TGTGCCTGGAGTCCGGGGGTGAACACTGAAGCTTTCTTT. Its translation: CAWSPGVNTEAFF.

The chain links TRBV6-1 to TRBJ2-3, with D possibly being TRBD1 or TRBD2 (6 bases each). From germline, CDR1 is MNHNS and CDR2 SASEGT. This CDR3 contains 12 residues. V was shortened by 4 bases and J by 8 bases, with 10 bases between the two germline ends. In DNA form, the CDR3 reads TGTGCCAGCAGTGCGGGGGCGGGTACGCAGTATTTT. This gives the protein CASSAGAGTQYF.

The rearrangement joins TRBV28 to TRBJ1-1, with TRBD1 as a possible D gene (6 bases). V gave up 7 bases and J gave up 3 bases, with 15 bases separating them. Germline V CDR1 and CDR2: MDHEN, SYDVKM. The CDR3 sequence is 14 residues long. CDR3: CASILRGGDTEAFF. In DNA form, the CDR3 reads TGTGCCAGCATCCTCCGGGGGGGCGACACTGAAGCTTTCTTT.

This chain joins TRBV5-1 and TRBJ1-2; a weak D match, TRBD1 (6 bases). The length of the CDR3 is 15 residues. V gave up 2 bases and J gave up 0 bases, with 11 bases separating them. Germline CDR1 reads SGHRS; CDR2 reads YFSETQ. CDR3 nucleotide sequence: TGCGCCAGCAGCTTAAGTCAGGGGACTAACTATGGCTACACCTTC. Residues: CASSLSQGTNYGYTF.

The rearrangement links TRBV4-3 to TRBJ2-1; 8 bases are a match to TRBD2. CDR1 and CDR2 from the germline V gene are LGHNA and YSLEER. The junction had 9 bases not matched to a gene; V was cut back by 3 bases and J by 14 bases. This CDR3 is built from 13 residues. The CDR3 nucleotides read TGCGCCAGCAGCCAGGCCCCGGGGGGGGGTAAGTTCTTC. Its protein is CASSQAPGGGKFF.

The chain employs TRBV2 and TRBJ1-4, with D perhaps matching TRBD1 (5 bases). The CDR3 runs 14 residues. V was trimmed by 6 bases and J by 0 bases, leaving 8 bases between them. Germline V gives CDR1 SNHLY, CDR2 FYNNEI. The CDR3 loop reads CASRKDTTNEKLFF. CDR3 DNA sequence: TGTGCCAGCAGGAAGGACACAACTAATGAAAAACTGTTTTTT.

The CDR3 region is CASSNPESVRDRGRRDYGYTF. CDR3 in DNA: TGCGCCAGCAGCAACCCCGAGTCCGTCCGGGACAGGGGGCGTCGGGACTATGGCTACACCTTC. The chain couples TRBV5-1 to TRBJ1-2; 12 bases map to TRBD1. Germline assignment: CDR1 SGHRS and CDR2 YFSETQ. The ends lost 4 bases at V and 3 bases at J; junction bases unmatched: 22. CDR3 length equals 21 residues. Together with reference TRBV5-1 and TRBJ1-2, the CDR3 gives the full variable domain: KAGVTQTPRYLIKTRGQQVTLSCSPISGHRSVSWYQQTPGQGLQFLFEYFSETQRNKGNFPGRFSGRQFSNSRSEMNVSTLELGDSALYLCASSNPESVRDRGRRDYGYTFGSGTRLTVV.

The chain employs TRBV14 and TRBJ2-7; D remains unclear. The germline gives CDR1 SGHDN, CDR2 FVKESK. V lost 0 bases and J lost 0, with 9 bases in between. CDR3 length: 15 residues. The CDR3 is CASSQEAVASYEQYF. The CDR3, as DNA: TGTGCCAGCAGCCAAGAGGCAGTAGCCTCCTACGAGCAGTACTTC.

The chain links TRBV28 to TRBJ2-7, with 8 bases fitting TRBD2. CDR3 length: 15 residues. V lost 6 bases, J lost 7 bases, and 14 bases stayed unmatched. Germline V gives CDR1 MDHEN, CDR2 SYDVKM. The chain's CDR3 is CASRTGTRGAEEQYF. CDR3 DNA: TGTGCCAGCAGGACCGGGACTAGGGGGGCGGAAGAGCAGTACTTC.

This chain uses TRBV4-2 with TRBJ2-7; D is uncertain. Trimming left V 2 bases short and J 3 bases short, with 11 bases between. There are 14 residues in the CDR3. CDR1 and CDR2 (germline): LGHNA, YNFKEQ. This CDR3 reads CASSQLGTFYEQYF. The CDR3 DNA reads as TGTGCCAGCAGCCAATTAGGCACCTTCTACGAGCAGTACTTC.

Concerning this clone: The sample has other DNA sequences that encode this CDR3 too. The chain is built from TRBV7-9 and TRBJ1-1, with D perhaps TRBD1 (6 bases). Trimming shortened V by 3 bases and J by 0 bases, and 8 bases separated the two germline ends. Germline values: CDR1 SEHNR, CDR2 FQNEAQ (reference sequence). This CDR3 has 14 residues. The CDR3 is CASSLGQMNTEAFF. The CDR3 coding sequence is TGTGCCAGCAGCTTGGGACAAATGAACACTGAAGCTTTCTTT.

The chain couples TRBV28 to TRBJ1-1, with D unclear. The germline CDR1 and CDR2 sequences are MDHEN and SYDVKM. V was pared by 4 bases and J by 6 bases, with 15 bases between. There are 14 residues in the CDR3. CDR3 region: CASSSPSPGPEAFF. The CDR3, as DNA: TGTGCCAGCAGTTCTCCCTCCCCCGGACCTGAAGCTTTCTTT.

The chain combines TRBV2 with TRBJ2-1; D not certain. The CDR3 runs 17 residues. Trimming took 0 bases from V and 5 from J, leaving 17 bases between them. The germline gives CDR1 SNHLY, CDR2 FYNNEI. CDR3 protein: CASSEASERTANNEQFF. The DNA for the CDR3 is TGTGCCAGCAGTGAAGCAAGTGAGAGGACCGCCAACAATGAGCAGTTCTTC.

This clone was recorded once. V gene TRBV28 combines with J gene TRBJ1-1, with D perhaps TRBD1 (6 bases). V was pared by 6 bases and J by 3 bases, with 23 bases between. Looked up from germline, CDR1 is MDHEN and CDR2 is SYDVKM. This CDR3 comprises 17 residues. The CDR3, as DNA: TGTGCCAGCAGCTCCCCCGGGACACCTCCCACGGACACTGAAGCTTTCTTT. This encodes CASSSPGTPPTDTEAFF.

The chain is built from TRBV6-1 and TRBJ2-2; D might be TRBD2 (5 bases). V lost 9 bases and J 0 bases, leaving 14 bases between the germline ends. Germline-derived CDR1 and CDR2 are MNHNS and SASEGT. The CDR3 loop spans 15 amino acids. CDR3: CARPYSGTNTGELFF. For the CDR3, the DNA is TGTGCCAGGCCTTATTCGGGGACGAACACCGGGGAGCTGTTTTTT.